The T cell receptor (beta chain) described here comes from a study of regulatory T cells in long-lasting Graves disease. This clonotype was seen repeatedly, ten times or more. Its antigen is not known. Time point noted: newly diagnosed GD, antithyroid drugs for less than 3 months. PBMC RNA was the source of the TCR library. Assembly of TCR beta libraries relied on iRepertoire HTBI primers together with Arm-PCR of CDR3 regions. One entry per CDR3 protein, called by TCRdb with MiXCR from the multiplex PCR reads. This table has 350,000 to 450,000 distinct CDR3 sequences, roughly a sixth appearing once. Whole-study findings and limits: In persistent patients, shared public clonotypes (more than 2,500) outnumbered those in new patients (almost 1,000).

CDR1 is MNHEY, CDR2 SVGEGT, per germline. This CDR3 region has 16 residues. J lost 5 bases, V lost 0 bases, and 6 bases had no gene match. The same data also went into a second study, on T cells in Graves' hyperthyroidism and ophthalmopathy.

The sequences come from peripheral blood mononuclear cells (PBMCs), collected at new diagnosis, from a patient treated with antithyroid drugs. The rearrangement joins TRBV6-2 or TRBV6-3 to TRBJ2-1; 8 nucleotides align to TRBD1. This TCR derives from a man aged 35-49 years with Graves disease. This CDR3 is CASSYSPSGGHNEQFF. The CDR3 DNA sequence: TGTGCCAGCAGTTACTCCCCATCAGGGGGCCACAATGAGCAGTTCTTC.